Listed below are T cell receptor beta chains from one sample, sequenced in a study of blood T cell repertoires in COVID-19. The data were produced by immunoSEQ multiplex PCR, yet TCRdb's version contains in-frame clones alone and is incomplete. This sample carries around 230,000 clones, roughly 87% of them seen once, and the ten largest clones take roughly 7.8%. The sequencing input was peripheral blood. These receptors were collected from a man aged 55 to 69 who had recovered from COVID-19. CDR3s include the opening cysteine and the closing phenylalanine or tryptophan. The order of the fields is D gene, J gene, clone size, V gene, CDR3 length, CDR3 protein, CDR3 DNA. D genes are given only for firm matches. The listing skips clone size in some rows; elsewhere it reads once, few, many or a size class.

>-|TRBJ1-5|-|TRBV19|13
CASSRELIQPQHF
TGTGCCAGTAGTAGGGAGTTGATACAGCCCCAGCATTTT
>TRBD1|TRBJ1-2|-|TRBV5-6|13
CASSWDRIYGYTF
TGTGCCAGCAGCTGGGACAGGATCTATGGCTACACCTTC
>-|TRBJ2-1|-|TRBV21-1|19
CASSSSGVSGGATNNEQFF
TGTGCCAGCAGCTCTAGTGGAGTTAGCGGGGGGGCTACGAACAATGAGCAGTTCTTC
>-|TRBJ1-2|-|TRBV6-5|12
CASTWQVYGYTF
TGTGCCAGCACTTGGCAGGTCTATGGCTACACCTTC
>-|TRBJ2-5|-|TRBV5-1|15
CASSSPRDNQETQYF
TGCGCCAGCAGCTCGCCACGGGACAACCAAGAGACCCAGTACTTC
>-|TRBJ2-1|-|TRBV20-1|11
CSASGVDEQFF
TGCAGTGCTAGCGGGGTCGATGAGCAGTTCTTC
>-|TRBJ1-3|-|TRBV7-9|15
CASSLSGNPGNTIYF
TGTGCCAGCAGCTTATCGGGAAACCCTGGAAACACCATATATTTT
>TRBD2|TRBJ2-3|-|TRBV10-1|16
CETAGPGPAHADTQYF
TGCGAGACAGCGGGACCGGGACCTGCCCACGCAGATACGCAGTATTTT
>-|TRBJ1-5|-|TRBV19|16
CASIDSRGSGNQPQHF
TGTGCCAGTATTGATTCCAGGGGTTCGGGCAATCAGCCCCAGCATTTT
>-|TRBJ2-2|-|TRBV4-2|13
CASSLSPTGELFF
TGTGCCAGCAGCCTATCTCCGACCGGGGAGCTGTTTTTT
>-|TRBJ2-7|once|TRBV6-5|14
CASSYGLATHEQYF
TGTGCCAGCAGTTACGGGCTAGCGACCCACGAGCAGTACTTC
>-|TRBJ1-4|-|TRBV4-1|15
CASSRVPKANEKLFF
TGCGCCAGCAGCCGAGTACCAAAAGCCAATGAAAAACTGTTTTTT
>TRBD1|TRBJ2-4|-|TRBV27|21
CASSPRPDNRGPRESKNIQYF
TGTGCCAGCAGTCCGCGCCCGGATAACAGGGGGCCCAGGGAATCGAAAAACATTCAGTACTTC
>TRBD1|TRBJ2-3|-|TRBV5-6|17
CASSPKTGNPHTDTQYF
TGTGCCAGCAGCCCCAAGACAGGGAACCCCCACACAGATACGCAGTATTTT
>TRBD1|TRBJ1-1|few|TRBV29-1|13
CSVGQAMLTEAFF
TGCAGCGTGGGACAGGCCATGTTGACTGAAGCTTTCTTT
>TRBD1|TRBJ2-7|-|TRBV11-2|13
CASSWRTGVEQYF
TGTGCCAGCAGCTGGAGGACAGGGGTTGAGCAGTACTTC
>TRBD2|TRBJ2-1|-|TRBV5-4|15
CASSFGGGGGNEQFF
TGTGCCAGCAGCTTCGGCGGGGGGGGAGGCAATGAGCAGTTCTTC
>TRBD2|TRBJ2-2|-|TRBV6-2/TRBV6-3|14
CASSRGGYTGELFF
TGTGCCAGCAGCCGGGGGGGCTACACCGGGGAGCTGTTTTTT
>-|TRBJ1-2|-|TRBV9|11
CASSLNYGYTF
TGTGCCAGCAGCCTGAACTATGGCTACACCTTC
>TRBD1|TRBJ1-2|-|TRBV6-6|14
CASSYLGRGIGYTF
TGTGCCAGCAGTTACCTCGGCAGGGGGATCGGCTACACCTTC
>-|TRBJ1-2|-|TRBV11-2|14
CASRPGARVYGYTF
TGTGCCAGCAGACCAGGGGCGCGGGTGTATGGCTACACCTTC
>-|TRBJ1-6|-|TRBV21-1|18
CASSKKWLRVSRVSPLHF
TGTGCCAGCAGCAAAAAGTGGTTAAGAGTTTCCAGGGTCTCACCCCTCCACTTT
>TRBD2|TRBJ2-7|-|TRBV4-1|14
CASSLAGSAYEQYF
TGCGCCAGCTCCTTAGCGGGGTCAGCCTACGAGCAGTACTTC
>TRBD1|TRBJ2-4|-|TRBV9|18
CASSPFMGQGLAKNIQYF
TGTGCCAGCAGCCCTTTTATGGGACAGGGGCTAGCCAAAAACATTCAGTACTTC
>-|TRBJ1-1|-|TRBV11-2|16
CASSLVWGAGFTEAFF
TGTGCCAGCAGCTTAGTATGGGGCGCGGGGTTCACTGAAGCTTTCTTT
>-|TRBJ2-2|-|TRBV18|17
CASSPPDKRANTGELFF
TGTGCCAGCTCACCACCAGATAAGCGAGCGAACACCGGGGAGCTGTTTTTT
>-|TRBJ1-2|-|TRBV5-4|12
CASSLVGRGYTF
TGTGCCAGCAGCTTGGTGGGGAGAGGCTACACCTTC
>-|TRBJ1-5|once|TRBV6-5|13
CASSTKLLQPQHF
TGTGCCAGCAGTACAAAGTTGCTCCAGCCCCAGCATTTT
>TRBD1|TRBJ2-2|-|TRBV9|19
CASSLTPGTGLSYTGELFF
TGTGCCAGCAGCCTGACTCCGGGGACAGGTTTAAGTTACACCGGGGAGCTGTTTTTT
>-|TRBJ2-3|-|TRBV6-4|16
CASSEGAGRGTDTQYF
TGTGCCAGCAGTGAGGGGGCAGGTCGGGGCACAGATACGCAGTATTTT
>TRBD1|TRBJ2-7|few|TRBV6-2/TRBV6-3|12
CASSRTGYEQYF
TGTGCCAGCAGTCGGACAGGATACGAGCAGTACTTC
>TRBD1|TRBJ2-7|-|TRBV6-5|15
CASSRRTGLAYEQYF
TGTGCCAGCAGTCGTCGGACAGGCCTCGCCTACGAGCAGTACTTC
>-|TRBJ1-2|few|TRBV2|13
CASSGQLIYGYTF
TGTGCCAGCAGTGGACAGCTAATCTATGGCTACACCTTC
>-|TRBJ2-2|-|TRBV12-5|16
CASGLMAGANTGELFF
TGTGCTAGTGGTTTGATGGCAGGGGCGAACACCGGGGAGCTGTTTTTT
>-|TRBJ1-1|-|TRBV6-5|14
CASSYSFSQTEAFF
TGTGCCAGCAGTTACTCGTTTTCCCAGACTGAAGCTTTCTTT
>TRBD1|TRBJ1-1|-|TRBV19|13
CATEGGMNTEAFF
TGTGCCACAGAAGGGGGCATGAACACTGAAGCTTTCTTT
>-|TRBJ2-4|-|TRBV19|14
CASSPGDAKNIQYF
TGTGCCAGTAGTCCGGGGGATGCCAAAAACATTCAGTACTTC
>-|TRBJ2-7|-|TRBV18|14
CASSASSFGYEQYF
TGTGCCAGCTCAGCCTCTAGCTTCGGCTACGAGCAGTACTTC
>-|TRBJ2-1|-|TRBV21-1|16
CASSGDGTVLSNEQFF
TGTGCCAGCAGCGGAGACGGGACAGTCCTTTCTAATGAGCAGTTCTTC
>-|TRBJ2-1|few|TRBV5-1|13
CASSSPGYNEQFF
TGCGCCAGCAGCTCGCCAGGCTACAATGAGCAGTTCTTC
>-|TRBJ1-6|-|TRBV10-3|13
CAISKMRDSPLHF
TGTGCCATCAGTAAAATGAGAGATTCACCCCTCCACTTT
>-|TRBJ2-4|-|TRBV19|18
CASSMWSGGGKAKNIQYF
TGTGCCAGTAGTATGTGGTCCGGAGGGGGCAAGGCCAAAAACATTCAGTACTTC
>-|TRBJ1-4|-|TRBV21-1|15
CASSKGEGDSEKLFF
TGTGCCAGCAGCAAAGGGGAGGGGGATAGTGAAAAACTGTTTTTT
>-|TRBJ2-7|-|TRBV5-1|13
CASRRGLSYEQYF
TGCGCCAGCAGAAGGGGTCTGTCCTACGAGCAGTACTTC
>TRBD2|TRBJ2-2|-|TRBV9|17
CASSFSGLAGLTGELFF
TGTGCCAGCAGCTTCTCGGGACTAGCGGGGCTGACCGGGGAGCTGTTTTTT
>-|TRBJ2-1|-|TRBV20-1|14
CSASRRYLGGEQFF
TGCAGTGCTAGTCGGCGGTACCTTGGAGGTGAGCAGTTCTTC
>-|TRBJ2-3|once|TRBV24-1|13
CATSGQITDTQYF
TGTGCCACCAGTGGGCAGATCACAGATACGCAGTATTTT
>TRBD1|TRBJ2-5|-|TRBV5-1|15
CASRNTGGPRETQYF
TGCGCCAGCAGAAACACAGGGGGCCCGAGGGAGACCCAGTACTTC
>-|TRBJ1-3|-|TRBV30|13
CAWSRVSGNTIYF
TGTGCCTGGAGTCGAGTCTCTGGAAACACCATATATTTT
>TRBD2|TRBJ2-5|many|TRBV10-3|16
CAISGSSGGVEETQYF
TGTGCCATCAGTGGGTCTAGCGGGGGGGTGGAAGAGACCCAGTACTTC
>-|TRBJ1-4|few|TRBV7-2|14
CASSLGRVGEKLFF
TGTGCCAGCAGCTTAGGCAGGGTCGGCGAAAAACTGTTTTTT
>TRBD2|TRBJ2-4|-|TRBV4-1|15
CASSALTSLGDIQYF
TGCGCCAGCAGCGCTTTGACTAGCCTCGGGGACATTCAGTACTTC
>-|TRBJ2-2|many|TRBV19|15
CASSKDRGNTGELFF
TGTGCCAGTAGTAAAGACAGAGGGAACACCGGGGAGCTGTTTTTT
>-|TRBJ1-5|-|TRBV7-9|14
CASSRNGVNQPQHF
TGTGCCAGCAGTAGAAACGGGGTCAATCAGCCCCAGCATTTT
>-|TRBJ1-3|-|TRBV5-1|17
CASSLYLRRISGNTIYF
TGCGCCAGCAGCCTCTACCTACGCCGTATCTCTGGAAACACCATATATTTT
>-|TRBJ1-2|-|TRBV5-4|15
CASSSAGSRGYGYTF
TGTGCCAGCAGCTCGGCAGGGTCCCGGGGGTATGGCTACACCTTC
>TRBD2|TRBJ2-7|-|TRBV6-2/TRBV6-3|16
CASSSYRASGSYEQYF
TGTGCCAGCAGTTCCTATAGGGCTAGCGGATCCTACGAGCAGTACTTC